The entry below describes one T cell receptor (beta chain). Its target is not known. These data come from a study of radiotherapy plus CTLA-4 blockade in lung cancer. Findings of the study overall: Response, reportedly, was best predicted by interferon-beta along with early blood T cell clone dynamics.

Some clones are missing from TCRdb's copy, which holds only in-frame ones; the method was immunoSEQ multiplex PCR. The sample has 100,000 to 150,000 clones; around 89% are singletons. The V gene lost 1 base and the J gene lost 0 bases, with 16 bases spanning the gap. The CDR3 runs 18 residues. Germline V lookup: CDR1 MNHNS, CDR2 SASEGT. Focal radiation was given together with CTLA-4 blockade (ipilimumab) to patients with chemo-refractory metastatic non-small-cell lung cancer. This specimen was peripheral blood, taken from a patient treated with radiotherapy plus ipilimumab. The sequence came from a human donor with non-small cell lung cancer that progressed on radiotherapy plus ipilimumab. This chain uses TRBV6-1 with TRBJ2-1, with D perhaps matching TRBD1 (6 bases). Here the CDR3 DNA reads TGTGCCAGCAGTGAAGTCCTTGGGGGCCTCAGCTCCTACAATGAGCAGTTCTTC. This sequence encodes CASSEVLGGLSSYNEQFF.